Shown below are 15 T cell receptor beta chains from a single sample sequenced in a study of blood T cell repertoires in COVID-19. Using immunoSEQ multiplex PCR, the repertoire was profiled, and TCRdb retains in-frame clones only, with some absent. The sample holds under 300,000 clones; about four fifths are singletons and the top ten take more than 1.2%. The specimen sequenced was peripheral blood. The receptors shown here come from a human donor with COVID-19, enrolled during active disease. The donor label of this sample is uncertain.

The CDR3 DNA sequence: TGCAGCGTTGAGACAATGCCCACTAGCGGGAGTGACAATGAGCAGTTCTTC. Its protein product is CSVETMPTSGSDNEQFF. The rearrangement links TRBV29-1 to TRBJ2-1; 11 nucleotides align to TRBD2. The CDR3 spans 17 residues. CDR1 is SQVTM and CDR2 is ANQGSEA in the germline V gene. V shed 3 bases and J 5 bases; nucleotides not matched to a gene: 12.

The chain uses TRBV28 and TRBJ1-4, with 8 bases aligning to TRBD1. From germline, CDR1 is MDHEN and CDR2 SYDVKM. The CDR3 consists of 19 residues. V was pared by 3 bases and J by 0 bases, with 12 bases of the junction left unmatched. The chain's CDR3 is CASSFPDRAGLATNEKLFF. DNA for the CDR3: TGTGCCAGCAGTTTCCCGGACAGGGCCGGCCTAGCAACTAATGAAAAACTGTTTTTT.

The genes are TRBV15 and TRBJ1-5; D is unclear. Trimming left V 0 bases short and J 4 bases short, with 4 bases between. CDR1 and CDR2 from the germline V gene are LNHNV and YYDKDF (reference sequence). The CDR3 consists of 13 residues. CDR3 in DNA: TGTGCCACCAGCAGAGATCTTAATCAGCCCCAGCATTTT. It encodes CATSRDLNQPQHF. Using reference TRBV15 and TRBJ1-5 for the parts outside the CDR3, the full variable domain is DAMVIQNPRYQVTQFGKPVTLSCSQTLNHNVMYWYQQKSSQAPKLLFHYYDKDFNNEADTPDNFQSRRPNTSFCFLDIRSPGLGDTAMYLCATSRDLNQPQHFGDGTRLSIL.

The genes are TRBV19 and TRBJ1-2, with 9 bases lining up with TRBD1. Germline-derived CDR1 and CDR2 are LNHDA and SQIVND (reference sequence). The CDR3 covers 14 residues. The trim removed 10 bases at V and 2 bases at J, leaving 8 bases unmatched. The CDR3 coding sequence is TGTGCCACTAAGAGGGACAGGGAAAACTATGGCTACACCTTC. This sequence encodes CATKRDRENYGYTF.

This chain uses TRBV5-1 with TRBJ1-4; 7 bases line up with TRBD1. Per germline, CDR1 SGHRS and CDR2 YFSETQ. Losses at the gene ends were 0 bases for V and 4 bases for J; bases not matched to a gene: 6. This CDR3 is built from 16 residues. CDR3 DNA: TGCGCCAGCAGCTTGGCGGGCCAGGGGGGTAATGAAAAACTGTTTTTT. Amino acids: CASSLAGQGGNEKLFF.

This chain links TRBV10-2 with TRBJ1-1, with TRBD1 as a possible D gene (6 bases). Germline V gene data show CDR1 as WSHSY and CDR2 as SAAADI. V shed 2 bases and J shed 2 bases, with 12 bases lying between them. This CDR3 is 15 amino acids long. CDR3 nucleotides: TGCGCCAGCAGTGAGCTTTACAGGGCCAACACTGAAGCTTTCTTT. It yields the protein CASSELYRANTEAFF.

The chain has TRBV28 and TRBJ1-2; 10 nucleotides line up with TRBD1. The germline CDR1 and CDR2 sequences are MDHEN and SYDVKM. This CDR3 region has 15 residues. V shed 5 bases, J shed 8 bases, and the junction held 11 bases outside the gene matches. Here the CDR3 DNA reads TGTGCCAGCAGTGCTCCCGACAGGGGGCGTGACGGCTACACCTTC. This encodes CASSAPDRGRDGYTF.

The V call is TRBV18, the J call TRBJ2-7, with TRBD1 identical over 11 bases. The germline gives CDR1 KGHSH, CDR2 LQKENI. The CDR3 contains 15 residues. V lost 3 bases, J lost 2 bases, and 3 bases stayed unmatched. The CDR3 loop is CASSPGQGATYEQYF. The CDR3 coding sequence is TGTGCCAGCTCACCCGGACAGGGGGCGACCTACGAGCAGTACTTC. Full variable domain (missing parts from reference TRBV18 and TRBJ2-7): NAGVMQNPRHLVRRRGQEARLRCSPMKGHSHVYWYRQLPEEGLKFMVYLQKENIIDESGMPKERFSAEFPKEGPSILRIQQVVRGDSAAYFCASSPGQGATYEQYFGPGTRLTVT.

This chain connects TRBV11-2 to TRBJ2-1; 12 bases match TRBD2. The germline V gene encodes CDR1 SGHAT and CDR2 FQNNGV. The junction had 9 bases not matched to a gene; V was cut back by 5 bases and J by 7 bases. The CDR3 is made up of 16 amino acids. This CDR3 reads CASSLSGLAGPNEQFF. CDR3 sequence (DNA): TGTGCCAGCAGCCTATCCGGACTAGCGGGGCCAAATGAGCAGTTCTTC.

This rearrangement joins TRBV5-1 to TRBJ1-5; D gene uncertain. V lost 2 bases to trimming and J lost 11 bases, with 20 bases between them. This CDR3 is 15 amino acids long. CDR1 is SGHRS, CDR2 YFSETQ, per germline. The CDR3 spells CASSFSGAVTGAQHF. CDR3 DNA: TGCGCCAGCAGCTTTTCGGGCGCAGTGACCGGGGCCCAGCATTTT.

This clone is a singleton in its sample. The J gene is TRBJ2-1, the V gene TRBV7-2; 9 nucleotides align to TRBD2. The V gene end was trimmed by 5 bases and the J gene end by 5 bases; junction bases not matched to a gene: 4. The CDR3 covers 14 residues. Germline V CDR1 and CDR2: SGHTA, FQGNSA. The CDR3 DNA follows: TGTGCCAGCAGCCCGGGACTAGCAGACAATGAGCAGTTCTTC. It codes for CASSPGLADNEQFF.

This clone was counted only a few times. The V call is TRBV5-1, the J call TRBJ1-2, with 8 bases identical to TRBD1. The CDR3 extends over 13 amino acids. Germline V lookup: CDR1 SGHRS, CDR2 YFSETQ. V lost 4 bases to trimming and J lost 7 bases; unmatched junction nucleotides: 6. The CDR3 bases are TGCGCCAGCAGCCTCTGGACAGGGAGTGGCTACACCTTC. Amino acids: CASSLWTGSGYTF.

This clone is a singleton in its sample. The chain couples TRBV7-3 to TRBJ1-2; TRBD1 aligns across 7 bases. Trimming cost V 0 bases and J 9 bases; bases outside gene matches: 4. Germline V CDR1 and CDR2: SGHTA, FQGTGA. The CDR3 consists of 13 residues. The CDR3 reads CASSLTQQGSYTF. The CDR3 region has the DNA TGTGCCAGCAGCTTAACCCAACAGGGGAGCTACACCTTC.

V gene TRBV19 combines with J gene TRBJ2-2, with unresolved D. V lost 5 bases and J lost 6, with 13 bases in between. The CDR3 contains 14 residues. The germline gives CDR1 LNHDA, CDR2 SQIVND (reference sequence). The CDR3 here is CASSAAPRAGELFF. The CDR3 DNA sequence: TGTGCCAGTAGTGCCGCCCCCCGGGCCGGGGAGCTGTTTTTT.

This chain links TRBV15 with TRBJ1-5; perhaps TRBD1 as D (6 bases). CDR1 and CDR2 from the germline V gene are LNHNV and YYDKDF (reference sequence). This CDR3 has 13 amino acids. With 5 bases removed from V and 8 bases from J, the gap between germline ends came to 13 bases. CDR3 in DNA: TGTGCCACCAGCCGGGGCAGGGGAGAGCCCCAGCATTTT. Translation gives CATSRGRGEPQHF.